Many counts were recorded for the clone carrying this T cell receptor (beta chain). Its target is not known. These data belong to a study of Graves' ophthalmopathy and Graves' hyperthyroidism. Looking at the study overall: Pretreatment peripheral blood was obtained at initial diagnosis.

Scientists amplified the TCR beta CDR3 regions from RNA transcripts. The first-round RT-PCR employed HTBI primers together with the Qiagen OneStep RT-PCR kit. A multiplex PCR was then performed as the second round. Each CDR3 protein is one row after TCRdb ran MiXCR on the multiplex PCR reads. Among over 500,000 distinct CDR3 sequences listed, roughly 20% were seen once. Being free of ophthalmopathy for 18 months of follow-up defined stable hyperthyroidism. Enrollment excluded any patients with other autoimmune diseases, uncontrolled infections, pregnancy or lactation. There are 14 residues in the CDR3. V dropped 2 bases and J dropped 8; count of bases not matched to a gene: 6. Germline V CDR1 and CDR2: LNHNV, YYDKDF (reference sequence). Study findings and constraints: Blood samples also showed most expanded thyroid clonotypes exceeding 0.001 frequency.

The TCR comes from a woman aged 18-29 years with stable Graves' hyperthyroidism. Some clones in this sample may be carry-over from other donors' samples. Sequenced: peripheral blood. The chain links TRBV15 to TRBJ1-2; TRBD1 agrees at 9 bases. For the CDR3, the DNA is TGTGCCACCAGCAGACTCGGGACAGGGAACGGCTACACCTTC. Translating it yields CATSRLGTGNGYTF.